This T cell receptor (beta chain) was sequenced in a study of blood T cell repertoires in COVID-19. Study context: From T cells, B-cell-depleted T cells, or PBMCs came the material, which was cDNA or gDNA.

In the original workflow: Using reference gene primer amplification, nucleated cell counts were estimated. TCRdb's copy holds only in-frame clones and misses some; the assay was immunoSEQ multiplex PCR. V and J calls plus clone size are reproduced from that table; the DNA served to infer D and trimming. The sample yields 200,000 to 250,000 clones, around 90% seen once. Study members were between roughly 18 and 100 years old and lived in fewer than 30 US regions. The table lists this clone with a few counts. The CDR3 covers 13 residues. Trimming removed 6 bases at V and 6 bases at J, with 15 bases between. Germline CDR1 reads SQVTM; CDR2 reads ANQGSEA.

The gene calls are TRBV29-1 and TRBJ2-1; possibly TRBD1 for D (6 bases). The TCR comes from a woman in her twenties or thirties with acute COVID-19. Sequenced material: PBMCs or T cells enriched from blood (not recorded which). This CDR3 reads CSVGGQSANEQFF. CDR3 coding DNA: TGCAGCGTAGGGGGTCAGTCTGCCAATGAGCAGTTCTTC.